A selection of T cell receptor beta chains follows, all from one sample in a study of identical twins. TCRdb reprocessed the 5' RACE reads with MiXCR, giving one entry per CDR3 protein. The sample records hundreds of thousands of distinct CDR3 sequences, 6.5% to 9.5% being singletons. The sample was also reused in another study, on yellow fever vaccine responses in identical twins.

Sequencing was performed on memory (CD45RO+) T cells sorted from blood. The source of these receptors is a woman between 18 and 29 years old in good health. The CDR3 runs from the conserved cysteine through the conserved F or W. D genes are given only for firm matches.

cdr3_length	v_call	j_call	d_call	cdr3_aa
14	TRBV18	TRBJ2-7	TRBD1	CASSKDRVNYEQYF
14	TRBV19	TRBJ1-1	-	CASSASGVGTEAFF
13	TRBV5-1	TRBJ1-1	-	CASSSGINTEAFF
15	TRBV2	TRBJ1-4	TRBD1	CASSDRGEPNEKLFF
16	TRBV5-6	TRBJ1-1	TRBD1	CASSLDRGDWNTEAFF
15	TRBV7-6	TRBJ1-2	-	CASSLVGTGIYGYTF
15	TRBV20-1	TRBJ2-1	TRBD1	CSAPKPDRDYNEQFF
14	TRBV10-3	TRBJ2-3	TRBD1	CAISAGGGTDTQYF
15	TRBV24-1	TRBJ2-4	-	CATSDGAGAKNIQYF
12	TRBV20-1	TRBJ2-7	-	CSARDPSSEQYF
14	TRBV28	TRBJ1-6	TRBD1	CASRDGTVPSPLHF
12	TRBV7-2	TRBJ2-3	-	CASSRSLDTQYF
14	TRBV10-3	TRBJ1-2	TRBD1	CAISGQGANYGYTF
14	TRBV12-3/TRBV12-4	TRBJ2-1	TRBD2	CASSLGGRVNEQFF
15	TRBV24-1	TRBJ2-1	TRBD2	CATSGGLAGILEQFF
16	TRBV27	TRBJ2-1	-	CASSPRLTTVYNEQFF
15	TRBV20-1	TRBJ2-3	-	CSARGGTSNWDTQYF
16	TRBV3-1	TRBJ2-7	TRBD2	CASSQARLAEGYEQYF
14	TRBV7-6	TRBJ2-7	TRBD1	CASSTGTGLGEQYF
15	TRBV3-1	TRBJ2-2	-	CASSSWSRGTGELFF
17	TRBV3-1	TRBJ1-3	-	CASSQVGTLTSGNTIYF
16	TRBV3-1	TRBJ2-6	-	CASSRWDSIAANVLTF
18	TRBV6-2/TRBV6-3	TRBJ2-2	TRBD1	CASHLTTGTGAVFGELFF
13	TRBV12-3/TRBV12-4	TRBJ2-7	-	CASSSRQVYEQYF
14	TRBV12-3/TRBV12-4	TRBJ2-1	TRBD2	CASLIAGSNNEQFF
16	TRBV20-1	TRBJ2-1	-	CSARANGAGSYNEQFF
16	TRBV6-1	TRBJ2-3	TRBD2	CASMRSGGSNTDTQYF
15	TRBV5-5	TRBJ2-7	-	CASSFGASVTYEQYF
17	TRBV6-5	TRBJ2-7	-	CASSYTSGSGSSYEQYF
16	TRBV7-3	TRBJ2-2	-	CASSLNAFANTGELFF
14	TRBV19	TRBJ1-2	-	CASTPSPANYGYTF
19	TRBV21-1	TRBJ2-5	-	CASNPTGPKRALFKETQYF
16	TRBV11-2	TRBJ1-2	-	CASTDRQGYLGYGYTF
14	TRBV29-1	TRBJ2-2	-	CSARDGPNTGELFF
17	TRBV7-9	TRBJ2-5	TRBD2	CASSLGSLAGPFETQYF
13	TRBV24-1	TRBJ2-7	-	CATAGRPPYEQYF
15	TRBV4-2	TRBJ2-1	-	CASSQDPVGQGEQFF
20	TRBV25-1	TRBJ2-3	TRBD1	CASSEIGETGAVGGTDTQYF
16	TRBV11-2	TRBJ2-1	TRBD2	CASSPLGGRAINEQFF
16	TRBV15	TRBJ2-1	TRBD2	CATSSGLAGSYNEQFF
16	TRBV3-1	TRBJ1-3	-	CASSQDPRSAGNTIYF
17	TRBV19	TRBJ2-5	-	CASSDGLGNLFQETQYF
14	TRBV7-2	TRBJ2-2	TRBD1	CASRDTGGTGELFF
13	TRBV20-1	TRBJ2-5	-	CSARQDNQETQYF
13	TRBV10-3	TRBJ2-2	-	CAISDGNTGELFF
15	TRBV12-5	TRBJ2-1	TRBD2	CASGTVAGAYNEQFF
14	TRBV19	TRBJ2-3	TRBD1	CASSETGATDTQYF
14	TRBV20-1	TRBJ2-7	-	CSARDEVAAYEQYF
14	TRBV18	TRBJ1-3	-	CASSPPGSVNTIYF
12	TRBV20-1	TRBJ2-7	TRBD2	CSARAGVYEQYF
17	TRBV6-1	TRBJ2-2	-	CASTSGSRVTNTGELFF
13	TRBV7-9	TRBJ2-1	TRBD1	CASRVGQGNEQFF
14	TRBV5-1	TRBJ1-6	-	CASSLDRSNSPLHF
14	TRBV29-1	TRBJ2-3	TRBD1	CSGQGGISTDTQYF
18	TRBV12-3/TRBV12-4	TRBJ2-3	TRBD1	CASNYAWTGLFGTDTQYF
14	TRBV5-1	TRBJ2-7	-	CASSLGDTTYEQYF
13	TRBV12-3/TRBV12-4	TRBJ2-1	-	CASSTGAGNEQFF
17	TRBV24-1	TRBJ2-1	TRBD2	CATSDFGGSGRYNEQFF